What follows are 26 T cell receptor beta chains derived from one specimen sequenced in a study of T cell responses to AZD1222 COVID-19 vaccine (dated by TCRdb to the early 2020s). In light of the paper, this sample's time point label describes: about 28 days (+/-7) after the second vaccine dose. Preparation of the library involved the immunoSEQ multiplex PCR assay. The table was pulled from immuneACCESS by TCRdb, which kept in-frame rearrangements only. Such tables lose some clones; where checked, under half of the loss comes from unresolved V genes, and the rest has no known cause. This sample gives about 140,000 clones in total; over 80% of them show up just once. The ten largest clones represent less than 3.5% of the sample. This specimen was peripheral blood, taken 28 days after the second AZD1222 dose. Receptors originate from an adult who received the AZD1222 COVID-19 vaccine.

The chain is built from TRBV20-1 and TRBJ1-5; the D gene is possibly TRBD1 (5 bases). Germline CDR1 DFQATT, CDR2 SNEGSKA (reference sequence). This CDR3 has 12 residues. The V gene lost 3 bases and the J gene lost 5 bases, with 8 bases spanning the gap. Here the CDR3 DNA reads TGCAGTGCTAGTCGGGGGGATCAGCCCCAGCATTTT. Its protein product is CSASRGDQPQHF.

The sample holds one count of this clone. CDR3 region: CASSLALRGTAGDTQYF. The CDR3 region has the DNA TGTGCCAGCAGCTTAGCGTTAAGAGGGACGGCGGGGGATACGCAGTATTTT. This sequence joins TRBV7-2 and TRBJ2-3; a weak D match, TRBD2 (6 bases). Germline loops: CDR1 SGHTA, CDR2 FQGNSA. With 0 bases removed from V and 6 bases from J, the gap between germline ends came to 19 bases. This CDR3 comprises 17 residues.

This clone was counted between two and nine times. CDR3 nucleotides: TGTGCCAGCAGTTCCCCAGGCTCTGGAAACACCATATATTTT. Protein product: CASSSPGSGNTIYF. The V call is TRBV27, the J call TRBJ1-3; D remains ambiguous. The length of the CDR3 is 14 residues. Trimming removed 4 bases from V and 0 bases from J, with 7 bases in between. CDR1 MNHEY and CDR2 SMNVEV come from the germline V gene (reference sequence).

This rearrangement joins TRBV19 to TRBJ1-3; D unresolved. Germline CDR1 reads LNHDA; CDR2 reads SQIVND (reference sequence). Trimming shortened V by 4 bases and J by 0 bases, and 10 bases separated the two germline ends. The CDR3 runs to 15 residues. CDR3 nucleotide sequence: TGTGCCAGTAGTACAATGCAGAGCTCTGGAAACACCATATATTTT. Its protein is CASSTMQSSGNTIYF.

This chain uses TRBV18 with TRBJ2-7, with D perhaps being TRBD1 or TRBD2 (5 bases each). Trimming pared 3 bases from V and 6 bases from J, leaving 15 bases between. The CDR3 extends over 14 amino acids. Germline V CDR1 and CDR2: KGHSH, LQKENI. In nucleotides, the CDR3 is TGTGCCAGCTCACCGCAGACGGGGCAGGTCGAGCAGTACTTC. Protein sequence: CASSPQTGQVEQYF.

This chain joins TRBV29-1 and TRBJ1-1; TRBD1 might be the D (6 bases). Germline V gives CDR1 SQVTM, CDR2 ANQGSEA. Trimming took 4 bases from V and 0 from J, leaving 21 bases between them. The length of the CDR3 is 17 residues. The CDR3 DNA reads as TGCAGCGTTGCCATCCCCGTAGGGGGGCGGGTGAACACTGAAGCTTTCTTT. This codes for CSVAIPVGGRVNTEAFF.

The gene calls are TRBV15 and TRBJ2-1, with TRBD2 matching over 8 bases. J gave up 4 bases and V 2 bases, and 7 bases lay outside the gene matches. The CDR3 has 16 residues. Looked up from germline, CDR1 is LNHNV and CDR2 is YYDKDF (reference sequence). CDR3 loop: CATSRPTSGVYNEQFF. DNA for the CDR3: TGTGCCACCAGCAGACCCACTAGCGGAGTATACAATGAGCAGTTCTTC.

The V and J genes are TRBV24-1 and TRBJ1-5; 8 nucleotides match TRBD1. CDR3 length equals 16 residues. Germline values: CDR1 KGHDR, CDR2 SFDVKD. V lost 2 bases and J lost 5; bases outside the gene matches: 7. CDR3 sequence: CATSDSATGEDQPQHF. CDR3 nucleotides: TGTGCCACCAGTGATTCTGCGACAGGGGAGGATCAGCCCCAGCATTTT.

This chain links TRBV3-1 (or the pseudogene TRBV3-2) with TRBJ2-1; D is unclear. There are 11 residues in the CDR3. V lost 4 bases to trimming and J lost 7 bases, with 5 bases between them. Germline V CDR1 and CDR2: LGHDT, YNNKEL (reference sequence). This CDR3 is CASSLLNEQFF. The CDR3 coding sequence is TGTGCCAGCAGCCTATTGAATGAGCAGTTCTTC.

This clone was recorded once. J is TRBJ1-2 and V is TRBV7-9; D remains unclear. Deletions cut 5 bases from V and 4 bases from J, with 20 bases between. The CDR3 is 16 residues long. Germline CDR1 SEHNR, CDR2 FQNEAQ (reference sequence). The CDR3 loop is CASSPTGQVRGYGYTF. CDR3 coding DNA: TGTGCCAGCAGCCCAACCGGCCAGGTCAGAGGCTATGGCTACACCTTC. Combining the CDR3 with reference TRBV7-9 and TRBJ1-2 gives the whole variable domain DTGVSQNPRHKITKRGQNVTFRCDPISEHNRLYWYRQTLGQGPEFLTYFQNEAQLEKSRLLSDRFSAERPKGSFSTLEIQRTEQGDSAMYLCASSPTGQVRGYGYTFGSGTRLTVV.

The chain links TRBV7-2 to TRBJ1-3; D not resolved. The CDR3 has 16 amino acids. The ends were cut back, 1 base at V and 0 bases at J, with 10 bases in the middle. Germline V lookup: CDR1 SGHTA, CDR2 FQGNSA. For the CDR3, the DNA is TGTGCCAGCAGCTTAGTTGGCGGGAGCTCTGGAAACACCATATATTTT. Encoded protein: CASSLVGGSSGNTIYF.

DNA of the CDR3: TGTGCCAGCAGCCACCTAGCGGGAGGCACAGATACGCAGTATTTT. Residues: CASSHLAGGTDTQYF. The chain couples TRBV7-8 to TRBJ2-3, with TRBD2 matching 10 bases. J was trimmed by 1 base and V by 5 bases; bases with no gene match: 3. This CDR3 is 15 amino acids long. Germline CDR1 is SGHVS and CDR2 is FQNEAQ.

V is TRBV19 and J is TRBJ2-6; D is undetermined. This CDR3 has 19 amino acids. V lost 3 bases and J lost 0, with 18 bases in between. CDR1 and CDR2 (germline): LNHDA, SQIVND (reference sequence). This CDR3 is CASSMTQVRLTSGANVLTF. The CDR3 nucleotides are TGTGCCAGTAGTATGACCCAGGTCAGATTGACCTCTGGGGCCAACGTCCTGACTTTC.

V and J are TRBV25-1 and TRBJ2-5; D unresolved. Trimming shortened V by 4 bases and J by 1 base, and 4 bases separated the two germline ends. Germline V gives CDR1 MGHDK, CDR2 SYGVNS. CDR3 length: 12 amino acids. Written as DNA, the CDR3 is TGTGCCAGCAGTGGGGGCCAAGAGACCCAGTACTTC. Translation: CASSGGQETQYF. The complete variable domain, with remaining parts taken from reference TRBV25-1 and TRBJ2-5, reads EADIYQTPRYLVIGTGKKITLECSQTMGHDKMYWYQQDPGMELHLIHYSYGVNSTEKGDLSSESTVSRIRTEHFPLTLESARPSHTSQYLCASSGGQETQYFGPGTRLLVL.

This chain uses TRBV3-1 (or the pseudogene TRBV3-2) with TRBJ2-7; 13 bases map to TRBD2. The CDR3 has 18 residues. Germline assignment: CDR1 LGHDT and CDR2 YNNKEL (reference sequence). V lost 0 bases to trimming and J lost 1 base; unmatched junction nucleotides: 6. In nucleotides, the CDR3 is TGTGCCAGCAGCCAAGAGGGGACTAGCGGGGCTCGATCCTACGAGCAGTACTTC. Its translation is CASSQEGTSGARSYEQYF.

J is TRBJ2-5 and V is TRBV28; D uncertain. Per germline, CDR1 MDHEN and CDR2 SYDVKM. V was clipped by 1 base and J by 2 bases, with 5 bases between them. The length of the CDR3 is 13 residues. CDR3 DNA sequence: TGTGCCAGCAGTTTATCTTTACAAGAGACCCAGTACTTC. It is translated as CASSLSLQETQYF.

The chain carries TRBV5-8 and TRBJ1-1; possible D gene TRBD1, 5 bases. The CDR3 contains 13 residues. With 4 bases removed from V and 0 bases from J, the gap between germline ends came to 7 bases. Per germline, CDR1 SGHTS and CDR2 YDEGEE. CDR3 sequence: CASSSRVNTEAFF. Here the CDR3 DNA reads TGTGCCAGCAGCAGCAGGGTGAACACTGAAGCTTTCTTT.

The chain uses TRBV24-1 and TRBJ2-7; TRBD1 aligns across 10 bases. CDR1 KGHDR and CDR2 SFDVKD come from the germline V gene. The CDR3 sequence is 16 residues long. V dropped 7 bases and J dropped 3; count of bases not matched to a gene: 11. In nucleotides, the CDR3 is TGTGCCACCAGCCAACATACCGGGACAGGGGTCTACGAGCAGTACTTC. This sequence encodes CATSQHTGTGVYEQYF.

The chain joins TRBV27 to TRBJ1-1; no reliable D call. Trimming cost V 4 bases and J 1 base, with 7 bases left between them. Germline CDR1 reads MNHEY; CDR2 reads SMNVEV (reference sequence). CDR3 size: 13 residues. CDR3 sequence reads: CASSWEANTEAFF. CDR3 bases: TGTGCCAGCAGTTGGGAAGCGAACACTGAAGCTTTCTTT.

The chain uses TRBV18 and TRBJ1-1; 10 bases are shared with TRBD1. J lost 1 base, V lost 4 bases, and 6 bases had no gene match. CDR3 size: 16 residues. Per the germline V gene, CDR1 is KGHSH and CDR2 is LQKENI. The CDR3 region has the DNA TGTGCCAGCTCACGTCCCGGGACAGGGGCGAACACTGAAGCTTTCTTT. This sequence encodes CASSRPGTGANTEAFF.

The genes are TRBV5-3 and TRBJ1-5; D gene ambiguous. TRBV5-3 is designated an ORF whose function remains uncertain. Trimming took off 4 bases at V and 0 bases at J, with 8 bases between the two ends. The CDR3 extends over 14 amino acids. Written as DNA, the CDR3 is TGTGCCAGAAGCCCCTTTCCTAGCAATCAGCCCCAGCATTTT. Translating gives CARSPFPSNQPQHF.

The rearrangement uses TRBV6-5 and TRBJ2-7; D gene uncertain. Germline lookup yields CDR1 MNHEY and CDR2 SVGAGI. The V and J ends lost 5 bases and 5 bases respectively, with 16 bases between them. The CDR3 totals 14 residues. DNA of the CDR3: TGTGCCAGCAGTCCCTCCCTATCAGCCCACGAGCAGTACTTC. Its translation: CASSPSLSAHEQYF.

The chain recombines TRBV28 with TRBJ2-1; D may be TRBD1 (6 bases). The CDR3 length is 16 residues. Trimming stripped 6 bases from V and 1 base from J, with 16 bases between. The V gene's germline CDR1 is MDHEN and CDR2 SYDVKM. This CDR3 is CASSFTGKGSYNEQFF. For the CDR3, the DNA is TGTGCCAGCAGCTTCACAGGGAAAGGATCCTACAATGAGCAGTTCTTC.

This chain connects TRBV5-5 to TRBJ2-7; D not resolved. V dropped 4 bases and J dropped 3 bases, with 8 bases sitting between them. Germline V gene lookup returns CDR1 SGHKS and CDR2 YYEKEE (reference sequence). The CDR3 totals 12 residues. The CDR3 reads CASSPSYYEQYF. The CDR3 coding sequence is TGTGCCAGCAGCCCATCCTACTACGAGCAGTACTTC.

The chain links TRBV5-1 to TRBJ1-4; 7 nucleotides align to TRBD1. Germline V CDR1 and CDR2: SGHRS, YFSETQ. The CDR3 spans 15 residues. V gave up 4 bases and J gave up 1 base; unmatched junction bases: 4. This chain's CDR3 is CASSPSGGTNEKLFF. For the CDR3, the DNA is TGCGCCAGCAGCCCCTCAGGGGGAACTAATGAAAAACTGTTTTTT. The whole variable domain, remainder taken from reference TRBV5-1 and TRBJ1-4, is KAGVTQTPRYLIKTRGQQVTLSCSPISGHRSVSWYQQTPGQGLQFLFEYFSETQRNKGNFPGRFSGRQFSNSRSEMNVSTLELGDSALYLCASSPSGGTNEKLFFGSGTQLSVL.

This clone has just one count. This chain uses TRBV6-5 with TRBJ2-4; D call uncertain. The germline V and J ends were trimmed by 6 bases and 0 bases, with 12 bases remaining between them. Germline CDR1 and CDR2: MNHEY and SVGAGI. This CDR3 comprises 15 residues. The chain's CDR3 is CASSWTSRAKNIQYF. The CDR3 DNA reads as TGTGCCAGCAGCTGGACCTCCAGAGCCAAAAACATTCAGTACTTC.